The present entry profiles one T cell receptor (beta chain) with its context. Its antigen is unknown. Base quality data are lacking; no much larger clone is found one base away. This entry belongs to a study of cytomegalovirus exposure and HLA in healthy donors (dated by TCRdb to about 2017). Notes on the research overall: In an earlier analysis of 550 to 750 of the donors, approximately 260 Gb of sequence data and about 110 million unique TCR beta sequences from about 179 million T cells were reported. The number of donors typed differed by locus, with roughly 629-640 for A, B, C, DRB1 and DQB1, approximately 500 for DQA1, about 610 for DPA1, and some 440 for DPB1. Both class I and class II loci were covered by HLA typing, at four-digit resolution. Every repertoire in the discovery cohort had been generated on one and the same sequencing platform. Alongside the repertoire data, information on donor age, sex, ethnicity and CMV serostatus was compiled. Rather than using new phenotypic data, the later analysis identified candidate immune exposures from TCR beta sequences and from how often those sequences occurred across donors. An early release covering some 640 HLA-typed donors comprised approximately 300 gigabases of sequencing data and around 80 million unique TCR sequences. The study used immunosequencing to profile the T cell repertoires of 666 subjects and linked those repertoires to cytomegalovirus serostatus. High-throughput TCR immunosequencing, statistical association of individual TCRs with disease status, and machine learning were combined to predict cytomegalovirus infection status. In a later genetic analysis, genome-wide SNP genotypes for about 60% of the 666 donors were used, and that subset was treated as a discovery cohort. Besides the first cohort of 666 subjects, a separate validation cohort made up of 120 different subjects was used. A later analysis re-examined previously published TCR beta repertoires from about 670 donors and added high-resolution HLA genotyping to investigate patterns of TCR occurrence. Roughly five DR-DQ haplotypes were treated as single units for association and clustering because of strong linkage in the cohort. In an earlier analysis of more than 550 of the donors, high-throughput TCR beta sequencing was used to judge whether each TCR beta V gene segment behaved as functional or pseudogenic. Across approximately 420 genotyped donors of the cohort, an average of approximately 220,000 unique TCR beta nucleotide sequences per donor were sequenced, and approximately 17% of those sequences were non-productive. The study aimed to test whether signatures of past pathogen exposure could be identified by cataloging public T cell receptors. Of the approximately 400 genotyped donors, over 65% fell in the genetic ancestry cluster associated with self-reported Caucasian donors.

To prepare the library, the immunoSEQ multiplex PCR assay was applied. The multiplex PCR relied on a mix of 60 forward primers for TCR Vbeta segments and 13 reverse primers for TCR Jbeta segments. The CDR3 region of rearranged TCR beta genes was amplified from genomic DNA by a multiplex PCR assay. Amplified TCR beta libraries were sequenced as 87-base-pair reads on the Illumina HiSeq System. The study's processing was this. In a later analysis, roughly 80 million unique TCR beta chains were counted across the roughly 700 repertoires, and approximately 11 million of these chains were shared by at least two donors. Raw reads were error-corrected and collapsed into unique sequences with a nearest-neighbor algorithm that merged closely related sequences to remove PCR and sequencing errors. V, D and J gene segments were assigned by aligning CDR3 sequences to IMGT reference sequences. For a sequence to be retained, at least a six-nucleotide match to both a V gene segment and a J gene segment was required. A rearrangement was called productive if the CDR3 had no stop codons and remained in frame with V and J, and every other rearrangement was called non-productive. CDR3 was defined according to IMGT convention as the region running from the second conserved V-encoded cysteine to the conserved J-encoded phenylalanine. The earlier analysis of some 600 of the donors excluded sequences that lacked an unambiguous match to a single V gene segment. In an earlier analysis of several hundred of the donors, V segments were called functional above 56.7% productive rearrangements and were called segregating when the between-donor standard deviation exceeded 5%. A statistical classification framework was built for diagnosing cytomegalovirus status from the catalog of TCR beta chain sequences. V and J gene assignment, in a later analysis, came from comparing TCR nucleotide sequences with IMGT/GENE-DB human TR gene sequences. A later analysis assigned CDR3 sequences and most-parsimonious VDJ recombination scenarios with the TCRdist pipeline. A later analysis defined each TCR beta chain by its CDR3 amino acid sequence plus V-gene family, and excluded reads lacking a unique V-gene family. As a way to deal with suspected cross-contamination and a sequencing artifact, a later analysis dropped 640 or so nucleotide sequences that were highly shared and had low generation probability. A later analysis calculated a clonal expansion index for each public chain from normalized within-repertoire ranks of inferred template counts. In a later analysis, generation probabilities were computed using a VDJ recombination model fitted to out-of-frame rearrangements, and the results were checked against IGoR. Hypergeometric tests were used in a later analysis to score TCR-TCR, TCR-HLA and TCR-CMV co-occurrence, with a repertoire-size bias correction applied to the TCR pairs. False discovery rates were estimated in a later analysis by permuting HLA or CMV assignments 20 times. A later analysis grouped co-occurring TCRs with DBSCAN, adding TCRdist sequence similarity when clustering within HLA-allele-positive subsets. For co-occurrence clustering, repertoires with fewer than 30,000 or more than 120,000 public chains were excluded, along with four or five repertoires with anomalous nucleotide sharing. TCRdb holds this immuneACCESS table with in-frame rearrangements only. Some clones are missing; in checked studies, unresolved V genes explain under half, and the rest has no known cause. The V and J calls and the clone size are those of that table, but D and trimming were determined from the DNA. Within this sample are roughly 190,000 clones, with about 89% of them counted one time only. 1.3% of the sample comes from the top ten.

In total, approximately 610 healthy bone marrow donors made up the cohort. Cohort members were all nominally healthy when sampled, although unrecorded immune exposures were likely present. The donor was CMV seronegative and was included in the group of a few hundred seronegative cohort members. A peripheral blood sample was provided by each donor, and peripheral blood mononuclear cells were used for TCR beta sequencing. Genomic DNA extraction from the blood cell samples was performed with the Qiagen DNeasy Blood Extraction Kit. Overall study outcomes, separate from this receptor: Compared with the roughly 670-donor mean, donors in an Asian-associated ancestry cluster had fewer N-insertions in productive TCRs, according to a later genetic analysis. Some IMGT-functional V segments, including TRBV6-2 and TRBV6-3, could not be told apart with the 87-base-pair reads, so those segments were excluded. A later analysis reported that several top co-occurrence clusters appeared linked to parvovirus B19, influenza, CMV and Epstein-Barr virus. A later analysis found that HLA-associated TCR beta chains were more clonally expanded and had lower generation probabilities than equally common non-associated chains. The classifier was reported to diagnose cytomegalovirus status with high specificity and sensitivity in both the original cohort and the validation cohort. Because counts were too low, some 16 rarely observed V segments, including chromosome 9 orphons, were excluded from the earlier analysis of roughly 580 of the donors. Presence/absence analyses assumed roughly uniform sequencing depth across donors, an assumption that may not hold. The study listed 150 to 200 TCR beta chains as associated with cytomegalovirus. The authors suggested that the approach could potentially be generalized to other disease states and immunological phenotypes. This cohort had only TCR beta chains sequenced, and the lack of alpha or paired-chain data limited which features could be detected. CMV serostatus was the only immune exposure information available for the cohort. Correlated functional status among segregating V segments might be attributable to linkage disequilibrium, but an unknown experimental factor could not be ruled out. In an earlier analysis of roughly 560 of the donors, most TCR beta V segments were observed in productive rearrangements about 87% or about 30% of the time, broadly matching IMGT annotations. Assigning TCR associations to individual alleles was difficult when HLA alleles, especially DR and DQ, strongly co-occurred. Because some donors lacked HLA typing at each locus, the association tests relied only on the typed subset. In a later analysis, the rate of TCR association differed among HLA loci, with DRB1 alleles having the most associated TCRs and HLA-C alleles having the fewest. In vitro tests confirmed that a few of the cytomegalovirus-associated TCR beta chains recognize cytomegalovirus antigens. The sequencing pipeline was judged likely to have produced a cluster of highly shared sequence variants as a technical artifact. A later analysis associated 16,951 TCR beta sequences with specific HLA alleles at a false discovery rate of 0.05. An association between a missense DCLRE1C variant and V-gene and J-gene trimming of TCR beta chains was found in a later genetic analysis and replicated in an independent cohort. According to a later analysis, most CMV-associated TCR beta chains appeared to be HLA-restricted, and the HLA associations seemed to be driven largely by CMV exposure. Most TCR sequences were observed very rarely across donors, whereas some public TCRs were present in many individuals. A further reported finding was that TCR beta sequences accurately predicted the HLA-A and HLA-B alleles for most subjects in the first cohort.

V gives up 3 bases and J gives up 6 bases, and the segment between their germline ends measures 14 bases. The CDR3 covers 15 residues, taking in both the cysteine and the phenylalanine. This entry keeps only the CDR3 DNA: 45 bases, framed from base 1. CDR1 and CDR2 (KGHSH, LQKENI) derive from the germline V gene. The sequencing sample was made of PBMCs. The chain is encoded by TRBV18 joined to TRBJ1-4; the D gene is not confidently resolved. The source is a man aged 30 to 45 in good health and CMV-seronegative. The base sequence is TGTGCCAGCTCACCTGGACGAGGAGGAGATGAAAAACTGTTTTTT. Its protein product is CASSPGRGGDEKLFF.